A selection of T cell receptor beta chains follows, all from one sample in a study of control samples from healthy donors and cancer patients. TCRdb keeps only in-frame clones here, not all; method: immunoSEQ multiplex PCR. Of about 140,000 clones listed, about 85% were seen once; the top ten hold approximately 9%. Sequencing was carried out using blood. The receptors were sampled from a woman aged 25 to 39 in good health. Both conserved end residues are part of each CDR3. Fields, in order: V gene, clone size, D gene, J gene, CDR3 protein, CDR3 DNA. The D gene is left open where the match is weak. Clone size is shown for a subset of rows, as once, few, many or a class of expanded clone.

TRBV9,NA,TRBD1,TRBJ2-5,CASSVAYGTGLTKETQYF,TGTGCCAGCAGCGTAGCATACGGGACAGGGCTTACCAAAGAGACCCAGTACTTC
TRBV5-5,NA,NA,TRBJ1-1,CASSLLRGGGQGTEAFF,TGTGCCAGCAGCTTGTTGCGTGGTGGGGGGCAGGGCACTGAAGCTTTCTTT
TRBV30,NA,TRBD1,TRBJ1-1,CAGTGRKAFF,TGTGCCGGGACAGGGAGGAAAGCTTTCTTT
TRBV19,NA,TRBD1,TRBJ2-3,CASSIGDRFGDTQYF,TGTGCCAGTAGTATAGGGGACAGGTTTGGCGATACGCAGTATTTT
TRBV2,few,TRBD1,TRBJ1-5,CASSVDRVRNQPQHF,TGTGCCAGCAGTGTTGACAGGGTTAGGAATCAGCCCCAGCATTTT
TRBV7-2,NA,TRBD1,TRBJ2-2,CASSLLGTGLTGELFF,TGTGCCAGCAGCTTATTGGGGACAGGCCTCACCGGGGAGCTGTTTTTT
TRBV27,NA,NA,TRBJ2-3,CASSYGFSDTQYF,TGTGCCAGCAGTTACGGCTTCTCGGATACGCAGTATTTT
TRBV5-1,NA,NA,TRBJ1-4,CASSLGVNEKLFF,TGCGCCAGCAGCTTGGGGGTCAATGAAAAACTGTTTTTT
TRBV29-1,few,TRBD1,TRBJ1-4,CSVKRGTGGNEKLFF,TGCAGCGTTAAACGCGGGACAGGGGGCAATGAAAAACTGTTTTTT
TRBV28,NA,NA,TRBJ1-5,CASSLVGQPQHF,TGTGCCAGCAGTTTAGTCGGGCAGCCCCAGCATTTT
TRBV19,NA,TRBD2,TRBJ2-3,CASRGPGLAGTDTQYF,TGTGCCAGTAGGGGTCCGGGACTAGCGGGGACAGATACGCAGTATTTT
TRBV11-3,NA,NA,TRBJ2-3,CASSSRGAGSTDTQYF,TGTGCCAGCAGCTCTAGGGGGGCGGGATCAACAGATACGCAGTATTTT
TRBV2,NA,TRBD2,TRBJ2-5,CASTPFSGRAGETQYF,TGTGCCAGCACCCCCTTTAGCGGGAGGGCGGGGGAGACCCAGTACTTC
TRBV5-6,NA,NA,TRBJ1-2,CASRSGLNYGYTF,TGTGCCAGCAGGTCAGGCCTGAACTATGGCTACACCTTC
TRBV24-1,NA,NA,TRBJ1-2,CATSVPGGGSSINYTF,TGTGCCACCAGTGTCCCCGGGGGAGGGTCCTCTATTAACTACACCTTC
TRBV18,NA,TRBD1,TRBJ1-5,CASSQGQGVDQPQHF,TGTGCCAGCTCACAGGGACAGGGGGTTGATCAGCCCCAGCATTTT
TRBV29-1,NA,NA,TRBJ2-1,CSVGGWGGAYNEQFF,TGCAGCGTTGGAGGATGGGGGGGCGCCTACAATGAGCAGTTCTTC
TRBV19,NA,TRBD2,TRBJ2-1,CASSILTSGNEQFF,TGTGCCAGTAGTATCCTCACTAGCGGCAATGAGCAGTTCTTC
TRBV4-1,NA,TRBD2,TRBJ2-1,CASSQLMSGRGEQFF,TGCGCCAGCAGCCAACTTATGAGCGGGAGAGGTGAGCAGTTCTTC
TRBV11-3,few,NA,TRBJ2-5,CASSPPEDLQETQYF,TGTGCCAGCAGCCCTCCCGAGGACCTCCAAGAGACCCAGTACTTC
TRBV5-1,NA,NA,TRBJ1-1,CASSTPAGAGDLAEAFF,TGCGCCAGCAGCACCCCGGCGGGAGCAGGGGATTTGGCTGAAGCTTTCTTT
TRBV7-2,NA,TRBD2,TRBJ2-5,CASSEGLAGKETQYF,TGTGCCAGCAGCGAGGGACTAGCGGGCAAAGAGACCCAGTACTTC
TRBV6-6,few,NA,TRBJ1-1,CASSRRVGTEAFF,TGTGCCAGCAGTCGCCGGGTGGGCACTGAAGCTTTCTTT
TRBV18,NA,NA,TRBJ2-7,CASNYGGYEQYF,TGTGCCAGCAACTATGGGGGTTACGAGCAGTACTTC
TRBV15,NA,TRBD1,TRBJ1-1,CATSRDRGLSEAFF,TGTGCCACCAGCCGGGACAGGGGATTGTCTGAAGCTTTCTTT
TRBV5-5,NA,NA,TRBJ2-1,CASNYGGLSNENEQFF,TGTGCCAGCAACTACGGTGGGCTCAGTAATGAGAATGAGCAGTTCTTC
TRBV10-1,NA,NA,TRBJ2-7,CASSETQQGIDEQYF,TGCGCCAGCAGTGAGACTCAGCAGGGGATCGACGAGCAGTACTTC
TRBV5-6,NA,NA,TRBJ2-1,CASSLRGGAFSEQFF,TGTGCCAGCAGCTTGAGAGGGGGGGCTTTCAGTGAGCAGTTCTTC
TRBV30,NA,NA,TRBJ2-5,CAWSVFREETQYF,TGTGCCTGGAGTGTATTCAGAGAAGAGACCCAGTACTTC
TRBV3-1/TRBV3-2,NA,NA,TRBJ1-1,CASSQGYRDTEAFF,TGTGCCAGCAGCCAAGGATACCGGGACACCGAAGCTTTCTTT
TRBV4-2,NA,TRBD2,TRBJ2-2,CASSQDALAGGTGELFF,TGTGCCAGCAGCCAAGATGCACTAGCGGGAGGGACCGGGGAGCTGTTTTTT